The next 13 T cell receptor beta chains were all read from a single sample in a study of T cell repertoires in cytomegalovirus infection. Antigen specificity for these receptors is unknown. Each CDR3 protein is one row after TCRdb ran MiXCR on the reads. The sample has approximately 81,000 distinct CDR3 sequences; 20% to 30% are singletons. This sample comprised CD8+ T cells from cultured PBMCs, obtained from culture after CMV antigen stimulation. These TCRs come from a human donor in good health (CMV status not recorded). Some clones in this sample may be carry-over from other donors' samples.

In this sample, this clonotype turned up many times. The J gene is TRBJ2-7, the V gene TRBV6-2 or TRBV6-3, with D hard to call. Per the germline V gene, CDR1 is MNHEY and CDR2 is SVGEGT. V was cut by 0 bases and J by 6 bases, with 15 bases left in between. This CDR3 comprises 15 residues. Here the CDR3 reads CASSYSGLTVSEQYF. DNA of the CDR3: TGTGCCAGCAGTTACTCCGGGCTTACCGTTTCCGAGCAGTACTTC.

This chain's CDR3 is CATSVGRGFNQPQHF. The CDR3 DNA sequence: TGTGCCACCAGTGTAGGCAGAGGGTTCAATCAGCCCCAGCATTTT. The chain combines TRBV24-1 with TRBJ1-5; no definite D call. Trimming cost V 5 bases and J 3 bases, with 13 bases left between them. CDR3 length equals 15 residues. Germline V gene sequence: CDR1 KGHDR, CDR2 SFDVKD.

The table lists this clonotype with a few counts. V gene TRBV19 combines with J gene TRBJ1-6; TRBD1 matches at 8 bases. CDR1 is LNHDA, CDR2 SQIVND, per germline (reference sequence). This CDR3 comprises 15 residues. Trimming took 5 bases from V and 10 from J; bases not matched to a gene: 10. The chain's CDR3 is CASSVSGTGKSPLHF. For the CDR3, the DNA is TGTGCCAGTAGTGTATCCGGGACAGGCAAATCACCCCTCCACTTT.

V gene TRBV4-3 combines with J gene TRBJ1-2; maybe TRBD1 (5 bases). This CDR3 spans 17 amino acids. Germline V gene data show CDR1 as LGHNA and CDR2 as YSLEER. The V end was cut by 1 base, the J end by 3 bases, with 18 bases between. DNA for the CDR3: TGCGCCAGCAGCCAAGTCGTTGACAGTGGGGTTGACTATGGCTACACCTTC. This sequence encodes CASSQVVDSGVDYGYTF.

CDR3 nucleotides: TGCGCCAGCAGCTTGGCCGGGGCAGGGGGCTTCACTGAAGCTTTCTTT. This sequence encodes CASSLAGAGGFTEAFF. This rearrangement joins TRBV5-1 to TRBJ1-1, with 8 bases aligning to TRBD1. The CDR3 consists of 16 residues. Germline CDR1 and CDR2: SGHRS and YFSETQ. V shed 0 bases and J 4 bases; nucleotides not matched to a gene: 8.

The rearrangement uses TRBV10-3 and TRBJ2-1; weak D call: TRBD2 (5 bases). The CDR3 is 12 residues long. Germline V gene sequence: CDR1 ENHRY, CDR2 SYGVKD. Trimming took off 4 bases at V and 9 bases at J, with 10 bases between the two ends. CDR3 region: CAISADRGEQFF. The CDR3 coding sequence is TGTGCCATCAGTGCCGATCGGGGTGAGCAGTTCTTC.

The chain combines TRBV12-3 or TRBV12-4 with TRBJ2-3; D is perhaps TRBD1 or TRBD2 (5 bases each). The CDR3 runs to 15 residues. Deletions cut 6 bases from V and 2 bases from J, with 15 bases between. The CDR3 loop is CASRSGVGDTDTQYF. The CDR3, as DNA: TGTGCCAGCAGGTCTGGGGTGGGGGACACAGATACGCAGTATTTT.

V is TRBV20-1 and J is TRBJ2-3; possibly TRBD1 for D (6 bases). The CDR3 has 14 amino acids. Germline CDR1 DFQATT, CDR2 SNEGSKA (reference sequence). Trimming shortened V by 4 bases and J by 3 bases, and 14 bases separated the two germline ends. The CDR3 loop is CSANRQVMTDTQYF. CDR3 nucleotides: TGCAGTGCTAACCGACAGGTTATGACAGATACGCAGTATTTT.

This chain links TRBV5-6 with TRBJ1-1; 7 bases map to TRBD1. This CDR3 has 13 residues. Germline V gives CDR1 SGHDT, CDR2 YYEEEE. Losses at the gene ends were 4 bases for V and 3 bases for J; bases not matched to a gene: 3. The CDR3 nucleotides read TGTGCCAGCAGCGCGACAGGGTACACTGAAGCTTTCTTT. Amino acid sequence: CASSATGYTEAFF.

The chain combines TRBV5-6 with TRBJ2-3, with TRBD1 identical over 7 bases. The trim removed 4 bases at V and 9 bases at J, leaving 11 bases unmatched. This CDR3 is 14 amino acids long. In germline, CDR1 is SGHDT, CDR2 YYEEEE. CDR3 nucleotide sequence: TGTGCCAGCAGCAGGGGACAGCGACTGGACACGCAGTATTTT. Translation gives CASSRGQRLDTQYF.

The chain combines TRBV29-1 with TRBJ2-5; no firm D call. This CDR3 is 11 amino acids long. The germline CDR1 and CDR2 sequences are SQVTM and ANQGSEA. The germline V and J ends were trimmed by 8 bases and 4 bases, with 11 bases remaining between them. The CDR3 loop reads CSTWTGETQYF. DNA of the CDR3: TGCAGCACCTGGACCGGAGAGACCCAGTACTTC.

The chain employs TRBV12-5 and TRBJ2-7, with D tentatively TRBD1 or TRBD2 (5 bases each). Germline lookup yields CDR1 LGHNT and CDR2 FRNRAP. With 7 bases removed from V and 0 bases from J, the gap between germline ends came to 13 bases. The CDR3 spans 14 residues. Written as DNA, the CDR3 is TGTGCTAGTGATTCCGGGACCAGCTCCTACGAGCAGTACTTC. This gives the protein CASDSGTSSYEQYF.

V gene TRBV6-2 or TRBV6-3 combines with J gene TRBJ2-1; tentative D call: TRBD1 (5 bases). CDR1 and CDR2 from the germline V gene are MNHEY and SVGEGT. This CDR3 is built from 16 residues. V gave up 5 bases and J gave up 3 bases, with 17 bases separating them. CDR3 residues: CASSGQQGLLYNEQFF. The CDR3 DNA is TGTGCCAGCAGTGGGCAGCAGGGCCTCCTCTACAATGAGCAGTTCTTC.